Listed below are T cell receptor beta chains from one sample, sequenced in a study of cytomegalovirus exposure and HLA in healthy donors. Profiling relied on immunoSEQ multiplex PCR, and the TCRdb table lists in-frame clones only, not all of them. Here the sample spans about 98,000 clones, around 75% being singletons. Sequencing was carried out using PBMCs. These receptors originate from a man aged 18 to 35 in good health and CMV-seropositive. The CDR3 runs from the conserved cysteine through the conserved F or W. A D gene is named only where the DNA matches it firmly. Clone size, where shown, is once, few, many, or a class for clones that have expanded.

abundance	v_gene	j_gene	d_gene	CDR3aa	CDR3nt
.	TRBV27	TRBJ1-1	.	CASSLGTRNTEAFF	TGTGCCAGCAGTTTAGGGACAAGGAACACTGAAGCTTTCTTT
once	TRBV5-1	TRBJ1-1	TRBD1	CASSLLRTGPSTVDAEAFF	TGCGCCAGCAGCTTGCTTCGGACAGGTCCTTCCACCGTGGACGCTGAAGCTTTCTTT
.	TRBV5-1	TRBJ2-1	.	CASSPRTDSYNEQFF	TGCGCCAGCAGCCCGAGGACAGACTCCTACAATGAGCAGTTCTTC
.	TRBV7-2	TRBJ2-1	.	CASSPLGRVNEQFF	TGTGCCAGCAGCCCCCTGGGCAGGGTTAATGAGCAGTTCTTC
.	TRBV5-1	TRBJ2-1	.	CASSFSGVEGNEQFF	TGCGCCAGCAGCTTTAGCGGTGTTGAGGGCAATGAGCAGTTCTTC
.	TRBV6-1	TRBJ1-2	.	CASSEVGAGDGYTF	TGTGCCAGCAGTGAAGTTGGGGCAGGGGATGGCTACACCTTC
.	TRBV29-1	TRBJ2-2	TRBD1	CSARQGGVNTGELFF	TGCAGCGCCCGACAGGGGGGAGTGAACACCGGGGAGCTGTTTTTT
.	TRBV28	TRBJ1-2	TRBD1	CASSQQGSYTF	TGTGCCAGCAGTCAACAGGGGAGCTACACCTTC
few	TRBV11-2	TRBJ2-5	TRBD2	CASSLLAGKETQYF	TGTGCCAGCAGCTTATTAGCGGGGAAAGAGACCCAGTACTTC
.	TRBV5-1	TRBJ1-1	.	CASSRGTNTEAFF	TGCGCCAGCAGCAGGGGTACGAACACTGAAGCTTTCTTT
.	TRBV19	TRBJ2-2	.	CASTDRRRHTGELFF	TGTGCCAGTACCGACAGGCGAAGGCACACCGGGGAGCTGTTTTTT
.	TRBV19	TRBJ1-1	TRBD1	CASSRGQGANTEAFF	TGTGCCAGTAGTAGGGGACAGGGGGCGAACACTGAAGCTTTCTTT
.	TRBV29-1	TRBJ1-5	TRBD1	CSVGQDSNQPQHF	TGCAGCGTGGGACAGGATAGCAATCAGCCCCAGCATTTT
.	TRBV29-1	TRBJ1-3	.	CSVVSPAGPGNTIYF	TGCAGCGTTGTGTCCCCAGCGGGACCTGGAAACACCATATATTTT
.	TRBV2	TRBJ2-7	TRBD2	CASMGVQRGSSYEQYF	TGTGCCAGCATGGGAGTACAGCGGGGGAGCTCCTACGAGCAGTACTTC
.	TRBV20-1	TRBJ2-5	.	CSASQETQYF	TGCAGTGCGTCCCAGGAGACCCAGTACTTC
.	TRBV2	TRBJ2-3	.	CASSERIGQSITDTQYF	TGTGCCAGCAGTGAACGTATAGGACAGAGTATTACAGATACGCAGTATTTT
.	TRBV18	TRBJ1-5	TRBD1	CASSPAFGQGGNQPQHF	TGTGCCAGCTCACCTGCGTTCGGACAGGGCGGCAATCAGCCCCAGCATTTT
.	TRBV27	TRBJ1-2	TRBD1	CASRLLGQEGYTF	TGTGCCAGCAGACTACTAGGACAGGAAGGCTACACCTTC
.	TRBV30	TRBJ2-1	TRBD1	CAWSAGGNEQFF	TGTGCCTGGAGTGCAGGGGGAAATGAGCAGTTCTTC
few	TRBV30	TRBJ1-1	.	CAWSPTYGGRVTEAFF	TGTGCCTGGAGTCCAACATATGGGGGCAGGGTAACTGAAGCTTTCTTT
.	TRBV5-1	TRBJ1-2	.	CASSSGGSMLLGYTF	TGCGCCAGCAGCTCCGGGGGGAGTATGTTGCTTGGCTACACCTTC
few	TRBV5-6	TRBJ2-6	.	CASQGQGGSGANVLTF	TGTGCCAGTCAGGGGCAGGGTGGTTCTGGGGCCAACGTCCTGACTTTC
few	TRBV27	TRBJ2-7	TRBD1	CASSPRTGRPYEQYF	TGTGCCAGCAGTCCTCGGACAGGGAGACCCTACGAGCAGTACTTC
.	TRBV9	TRBJ2-7	.	CASSAPGLSYEQYF	TGTGCCAGCAGCGCGCCCGGACTTAGCTACGAGCAGTACTTC
.	TRBV18	TRBJ1-2	.	CASSPRLWYGYTF	TGTGCCAGCTCACCACGTCTATGGTATGGCTACACCTTC
.	TRBV28	TRBJ1-2	.	CAGGGMDYGYTF	TGTGCCGGCGGAGGGATGGACTATGGCTACACCTTC
.	TRBV5-1	TRBJ2-5	TRBD2	CASSPSGGAGETQYF	TGCGCCAGCAGCCCTAGCGGGGGGGCAGGGGAGACCCAGTACTTC
.	TRBV30	TRBJ1-2	TRBD1	CAWREQGARHGYTF	TGTGCCTGGAGAGAACAGGGGGCGAGGCATGGCTACACCTTC
.	TRBV27	TRBJ2-7	.	CASSLSYRAHEQYF	TGTGCCAGCAGTTTATCCTACAGGGCCCACGAGCAGTACTTC
.	TRBV27	TRBJ1-1	TRBD1	CASNPNRGNTEAFF	TGTGCCAGCAACCCTAACAGGGGGAACACTGAAGCTTTCTTT
.	TRBV2	TRBJ2-5	TRBD2	CASRGRAGGNQETQYF	TGTGCCAGCAGGGGGAGAGCGGGGGGTAACCAAGAGACCCAGTACTTC
.	TRBV5-8	TRBJ2-1	TRBD1	CASSLGQGVHNEQFF	TGTGCCAGCAGCTTGGGACAGGGGGTACACAATGAGCAGTTCTTC
once	TRBV5-6	TRBJ2-3	.	CASSIRDTNTDTQYF	TGTGCCAGCAGCATCCGGGACACTAACACAGATACGCAGTATTTT
.	TRBV30	TRBJ1-5	.	CAWKPGEGQPQHF	TGTGCCTGGAAACCAGGGGAGGGCCAGCCCCAGCATTTT
.	TRBV6-1	TRBJ2-1	.	CASMRGWGEQFF	TGTGCCAGCATGCGAGGGTGGGGTGAGCAGTTCTTC
few	TRBV27	TRBJ1-5	TRBD1	CASSPSGRTGYRPQHF	TGTGCCAGCAGTCCCTCAGGTAGGACAGGCTACAGGCCCCAGCATTTT
few	TRBV2	TRBJ1-6	.	CASSARGFNSPLHF	TGTGCCAGCAGTGCCAGGGGATTTAATTCACCCCTCCACTTT
.	TRBV29-1	TRBJ1-4	.	CSVVGGGNEKLFF	TGCAGCGTTGTAGGGGGTGGTAATGAAAAACTGTTTTTT
few	TRBV9	TRBJ2-7	.	CASSVAFSGSQSYEQYF	TGTGCCAGCAGCGTAGCGTTTTCGGGGTCCCAATCCTACGAGCAGTACTTC
few	TRBV6-1	TRBJ2-1	.	CASTYRSGNEQFF	TGTGCCAGCACCTATCGCTCAGGCAATGAGCAGTTCTTC
.	TRBV2	TRBJ1-2	TRBD1	CATGQADGYTF	TGTGCCACCGGACAGGCGGATGGCTACACCTTC
.	TRBV5-1	TRBJ2-3	TRBD2	CASRTGTSVASTDTQYF	TGCGCCAGCAGGACCGGGACTAGCGTCGCTAGCACAGATACGCAGTATTTT
.	TRBV10-3	TRBJ1-3	TRBD1	CAIRGMTGSGNTIYF	TGTGCCATCAGGGGAATGACAGGGTCTGGAAACACCATATATTTT
.	TRBV9	TRBJ2-7	.	CASSVGPGYEQYF	TGTGCCAGCAGCGTAGGTCCGGGGTACGAGCAGTACTTC
.	TRBV7-8	TRBJ1-4	TRBD1	CASSDEGANEKLFF	TGTGCCAGCAGTGATGAGGGGGCAAATGAAAAACTGTTTTTT
.	TRBV10-1	TRBJ1-5	TRBD1	CASNLPGQGAGQPQHF	TGCGCCAGCAATCTACCGGGACAGGGGGCCGGTCAGCCCCAGCATTTT